These T cell receptor beta chains were read from a single sample in a study of control samples from healthy donors and cancer patients. Repertoires were generated with immunoSEQ multiplex PCR, while TCRdb's copy carries only in-frame clones and drops some. The sample holds about 51,000 clones, around nine tenths seen once. Sequencing was done on a sample of PBMCs. The receptors here all came from a man aged 50 or older with head and neck cancer. CDR3s include the opening cysteine and the closing phenylalanine or tryptophan. Each record gives: CDR3 DNA, CDR3 protein, J gene, V gene, clone size, D gene. The D gene is left open where the match is weak. Some rows mark clone size as missing; the rest say once, few, many or name a class of expanded clone.

TGTGCCAGCAGCGTAACGGTCACAGATACGCAGTATTTT | CASSVTVTDTQYF | TRBJ2-3 | TRBV9 | - | -
TGCGCCAGCAGCCAAGCCCTCTTAGCGGGGGGCGCCTACAATGAGCAGTTCTTC | CASSQALLAGGAYNEQFF | TRBJ2-1 | TRBV4-1 | - | TRBD2
TGTGCCAGCAGCCAAGGGGCCCGTTCTGTCGCGCAGTACTTC | CASSQGARSVAQYF | TRBJ2-7 | TRBV14 | - | -
TGCGCCAGCAGCTTTACGAACGGTGGCGGAGAGACCCAGTACTTC | CASSFTNGGGETQYF | TRBJ2-5 | TRBV5-1 | - | -
TGTGCCACCAGAAGACCCGGGACAGGAGACACCGGGGAGCTGTTTTTT | CATRRPGTGDTGELFF | TRBJ2-2 | TRBV15 | - | TRBD1
TGTGCCAGCAGCGACCTGGGACAGGTATATCAGCCCCAGCATTTT | CASSDLGQVYQPQHF | TRBJ1-5 | TRBV5-8 | - | TRBD1
TGTGCCAGCAGTCTTCTTGGCCAGGATGAGCAGTTCTTC | CASSLLGQDEQFF | TRBJ2-1 | TRBV6-6 | - | -
TGCAGCGTCTATCGGGGAGGACTGTTCTTC | CSVYRGGLFF | TRBJ2-1 | TRBV29-1 | - | -
TGCGCCAGCAGCCCCCACACCCCTAGCGGGGTAGGCACCGGGGAGCTGTTTTTT | CASSPHTPSGVGTGELFF | TRBJ2-2 | TRBV4-1 | - | TRBD2
TGTGCCAGCAGTTTAGGTACAGAGACCCAGTACTTC | CASSLGTETQYF | TRBJ2-5 | TRBV28 | - | -
TGTGCCAGCAGTGAACCTCCGGGGTTCCGGCCCACAGATACGCAGTATTTT | CASSEPPGFRPTDTQYF | TRBJ2-3 | TRBV25-1 | - | -
TGTGCCAGCAGTCGGACAGGGAACAATCAGCCCCAGCATTTT | CASSRTGNNQPQHF | TRBJ1-5 | TRBV27 | once | TRBD1
TGTGCCAGCAGTCCCTCCGGGGCCAACGTCCTGACTTTC | CASSPSGANVLTF | TRBJ2-6 | TRBV11-3 | - | -
TGTGCCAGCAGTGTCAGAGCGGGGGCAGGCACCGGGGAGCTGTTTTTT | CASSVRAGAGTGELFF | TRBJ2-2 | TRBV2 | - | TRBD2
TGTGCCAGCAATAGACAGGGGCCCTCTGGAAACACCATATATTTT | CASNRQGPSGNTIYF | TRBJ1-3 | TRBV2 | - | TRBD1
TGTGCCAGCAGCGGTGACCCGCCCGGCTCCTACAATGAGCAGTTCTTC | CASSGDPPGSYNEQFF | TRBJ2-1 | TRBV9 | - | -
TGCGCCAGCAGCCAAGCCGGGACAGGGGCCTACGAGCAGTACTTC | CASSQAGTGAYEQYF | TRBJ2-7 | TRBV4-1 | - | TRBD1
TGTGCCAGCAGTTACCCAGGACTAGCGGGAGGGAGGGAGCAGTTCTTC | CASSYPGLAGGREQFF | TRBJ2-1 | TRBV6-5 | - | TRBD2
TGCGCCAGCAGCCAAAGGGTGGGGCTCCCCTCCTACGAGCAGTACTTC | CASSQRVGLPSYEQYF | TRBJ2-7 | TRBV4-1 | few | -
TGTGCCTGGAGTGTACTTCGGACTAGCGGGAGCAATGATGAGCAGTTCTTC | CAWSVLRTSGSNDEQFF | TRBJ2-1 | TRBV30 | - | TRBD2
TGTGCCACCAGTGATGCATCCTTTGATCAGCCCCAGCATTTT | CATSDASFDQPQHF | TRBJ1-5 | TRBV24-1 | few | -
TGCGCCAGCAGCCAAGAAGGGGTGACGCGAAATACGCAGTATTTT | CASSQEGVTRNTQYF | TRBJ2-3 | TRBV4-1 | - | -
TGTGCCAGCAGCTTAGTCCTAGCGGGGAACGAGCAGTACTTC | CASSLVLAGNEQYF | TRBJ2-7 | TRBV7-2 | - | TRBD2
TGTGCCAGCAGTTTGGCAGGGGCCCGGGTGGAGACCCAGTACTTC | CASSLAGARVETQYF | TRBJ2-5 | TRBV28 | - | -
TGCAGCGTTGACCCAGGGTGGGGAGGTGAGCAGTTCTTC | CSVDPGWGGEQFF | TRBJ2-1 | TRBV29-1 | - | -
TGCGCCAGCAGCTTGATAGGGTTGGACACTGAAGCTTTCTTT | CASSLIGLDTEAFF | TRBJ1-1 | TRBV5-1 | - | -
TGTGCCAGCAGTGACGAAGCTCTTAGCTCCTACAATGAGCAGTTCTTC | CASSDEALSSYNEQFF | TRBJ2-1 | TRBV6-4 | - | -
TGTGCCAGCAAATCAGTGACAGTCTACAATGAGCAGTTCTTC | CASKSVTVYNEQFF | TRBJ2-1 | TRBV19 | - | -
TGTGCCAGCAGCCAAGAACCCAGGGGGCGGTTACGCACCGGGGAGCTGTTTTTT | CASSQEPRGRLRTGELFF | TRBJ2-2 | TRBV4-2 | - | TRBD1
TGTGCCAGCAGCCCGACTAGCGGGATGAGCACAGATACGCAGTATTTT | CASSPTSGMSTDTQYF | TRBJ2-3 | TRBV5-4 | few | TRBD2
TGTGCCAGCAGCTTGGTTCAGCCCCAGCATTTT | CASSLVQPQHF | TRBJ1-5 | TRBV5-8 | once | -
TGTGCCAGCTCGCCACTAGGGCAAGGGGAGCTGTTTTTT | CASSPLGQGELFF | TRBJ2-2 | TRBV18 | - | -
TGTGCCACCAGCAGAAGACAGGTTTCCAGATACGAGCAGTACTTC | CATSRRQVSRYEQYF | TRBJ2-7 | TRBV15 | once | -